This entry lists 15 T cell receptor beta chains sequenced from one sample in a study of T cells after yellow fever vaccination. Each CDR3 protein gets one entry after TCRdb re-called the 5' RACE reads with MiXCR. The data show a few hundred thousand distinct CDR3 sequences, roughly 4% seen once. The sample in question was PBMCs, obtained 15 days after the yellow fever booster vaccination. The receptors derive from a man younger than 30 who received the YFV17D yellow fever vaccine.

This clonotype has at least ten counts. This chain links TRBV4-2 with TRBJ1-4; a weak D match, TRBD1 (6 bases). The CDR3 is 15 residues long. Germline CDR1 is LGHNA and CDR2 is YNFKEQ. V gave up 4 bases and J gave up 8 bases, with 17 bases separating them. In nucleotides, the CDR3 is TGTGCCAGCAGCCGGGTAGGACAGTCGAAAGAAAAACTGTTTTTT. Amino acids: CASSRVGQSKEKLFF.

This clonotype was found many times. The chain joins TRBV12-3 or TRBV12-4 to TRBJ2-7, with D hard to call. The CDR3 sequence is 13 residues long. The V end was cut by 2 bases, the J end by 3 bases, with 8 bases between. This CDR3 reads CASSLLLRYEQYV. In DNA, the CDR3 is TGTGCCAGCAGTTTACTACTTCGCTACGAGCAGTACGTC.

This clonotype has ten or more counts. The chain joins TRBV12-3 or TRBV12-4 to TRBJ1-5; D gene uncertain. CDR3 length equals 13 residues. Trimming left V 5 bases short and J 5 bases short, with 10 bases between. CDR3 amino acids: CASSTTADQPQHF. CDR3 nucleotides: TGTGCCAGCAGTACCACGGCGGATCAGCCCCAGCATTTT.

This clonotype has a count of ten or more. J is TRBJ1-5 and V is TRBV20-1; 8 bases are a match to TRBD1. The length of the CDR3 is 13 residues. Germline loops: CDR1 DFQATT, CDR2 SNEGSKA (reference sequence). V was clipped by 7 bases and J by 5 bases; unmatched bases: 7. CDR3 coding DNA: TGCAGTGGGATCGCAGGGGGCGATCAGCCCCAGCATTTT. This encodes CSGIAGGDQPQHF.

This clonotype was seen at least ten times. V gene TRBV14 combines with J gene TRBJ1-2, with D tentatively TRBD1 (6 bases). V lost 4 bases and J 4 bases, leaving 19 bases between the germline ends. CDR1 and CDR2 from the germline V gene are SGHDN and FVKESK. The length of the CDR3 is 16 residues. Here the CDR3 reads CASSRIPGASPYGYTF. The DNA of the CDR3 is TGTGCCAGCAGCCGGATTCCGGGGGCGTCCCCCTATGGCTACACCTTC.

In its sample, this clonotype was seen many times. The chain couples TRBV12-3 or TRBV12-4 to TRBJ1-4, with 8 bases fitting TRBD1. The CDR3 has 14 residues. The trim removed 6 bases at V and 8 bases at J, leaving 8 bases unmatched. Here the CDR3 DNA reads TGTGCCAGCAGGGTAGGACAGGGCGGAGAAAAACTGTTTTTT. The encoded protein is CASRVGQGGEKLFF.

This chain connects TRBV12-3 or TRBV12-4 to TRBJ2-1, with 8 bases lining up with TRBD1. With 3 bases clipped from V and 3 bases from J, the junction kept 4 bases outside the gene matches. CDR3 length equals 15 residues. CDR3 coding DNA: TGTGCCAGCAGTTTTTGGGGGACAGGCTACAATGAGCAGTTCTTC. This gives the protein CASSFWGTGYNEQFF.

This clonotype has only a few counts. The rearrangement joins TRBV3-1 to TRBJ2-1; no reliable D call. The germline V and J ends were trimmed by 0 bases and 7 bases, with 10 bases remaining between them. CDR3 length: 14 residues. The V gene's germline CDR1 is LGHDT and CDR2 YNNKEL (reference sequence). The DNA for the CDR3 is TGTGCCAGCAGCCAAGACTCGGCAGCTAATGAGCAGTTCTTC. This codes for CASSQDSAANEQFF.

In this sample, this clonotype turned up many times. The V call is TRBV20-1, the J call TRBJ2-4; 11 bases map to TRBD2. CDR3 length: 17 amino acids. Germline CDR1 reads DFQATT; CDR2 reads SNEGSKA (reference sequence). J gave up 2 bases and V 1 base, and 7 bases lay outside the gene matches. Here the CDR3 reads CSARVIAGGPTKNIQYF. DNA for the CDR3: TGCAGTGCTAGAGTAATAGCGGGGGGGCCTACCAAAAACATTCAGTACTTC.

This clonotype was detected ten times or more. The chain is built from TRBV4-3 and TRBJ1-2, with D possibly TRBD1 on 6 matching bases. In germline, CDR1 is LGHNA, CDR2 YSLEER. This CDR3 contains 14 residues. Trimming shortened V by 0 bases and J by 3 bases, and 8 bases separated the two germline ends. This CDR3 is CASSQDWGHYGYTF. DNA for the CDR3: TGCGCCAGCAGCCAAGATTGGGGGCACTATGGCTACACCTTC.

This clonotype has just a few counts. V is TRBV5-4 and J is TRBJ1-6; 10 nucleotides align to TRBD1. This CDR3 region has 15 residues. V gave up 4 bases and J gave up 9 bases; unmatched junction bases: 7. The germline V gene encodes CDR1 SGHNT and CDR2 YYREEE (reference sequence). The CDR3 nucleotides are TGTGCCAGCAGCACATGGACAGGGGGACTTTCACCCCTCCACTTT. Amino acids: CASSTWTGGLSPLHF. The full variable domain, completed using reference TRBV5-4 and TRBJ1-6, is ETGVTQSPTHLIKTRGQQVTLRCSSQSGHNTVSWYQQALGQGPQFIFQYYREEENGRGNFPPRFSGLQFPNYSSELNVNALELDDSALYLCASSTWTGGLSPLHFGNGTRLTVT.

This clonotype was seen many times. This chain uses TRBV12-3 or TRBV12-4 with TRBJ2-2; unclear D gene. V lost 5 bases and J lost 8, with 18 bases in between. There are 15 residues in the CDR3. The DNA of the CDR3 is TGTGCCAGCAGTCCTAGACGGACGGCCGTGGGGGAGCTGTTTTTT. Translating it yields CASSPRRTAVGELFF.

This clonotype was recorded at least ten times. The V call is TRBV14, the J call TRBJ2-2; the match to TRBD2 covers 9 bases. Germline CDR1 and CDR2: SGHDN and FVKESK. This CDR3 region has 16 residues. Trimming removed 0 bases from V and 4 bases from J; junction bases left unmatched: 3. CDR3 sequence: CASSQDLAGITGELFF. In DNA form, the CDR3 reads TGTGCCAGCAGCCAAGATCTAGCGGGGATCACCGGGGAGCTGTTTTTT. Looking up the rest from reference TRBV14 and TRBJ2-2 gives the full variable domain: EAGVTQFPSHSVIEKGQTVTLRCDPISGHDNLYWYRRVMGKEIKFLLHFVKESKQDESGMPNNRFLAERTGGTYSTLKVQPAELEDSGVYFCASSQDLAGITGELFFGEGSRLTVL.

This clonotype was found once. The chain joins TRBV7-9 to TRBJ1-2; 7 bases match TRBD1. Germline CDR1 reads SEHNR; CDR2 reads FQNEAQ (reference sequence). Trimming at V came to 4 bases and at J to 3 bases, leaving 8 bases not matched to a gene. The CDR3 consists of 15 residues. This CDR3 is CASSSDLGGHYGYTF. The DNA for the CDR3 is TGTGCCAGCAGCTCGGACTTAGGGGGCCACTATGGCTACACCTTC.

This clonotype has a count of ten or more. The genes are TRBV10-3 and TRBJ1-3; TRBD1 agrees at 7 bases. Trimming at V came to 6 bases and at J to 0 bases, leaving 5 bases not matched to a gene. CDR1 is ENHRY and CDR2 is SYGVKD in the germline V gene. This CDR3 has 15 amino acids. CDR3 in amino acids: CAIRDGTVSGNTIYF. CDR3 bases: TGTGCCATCAGAGATGGGACAGTCTCTGGAAACACCATATATTTT.